This T cell receptor beta chain was captured in a study of response to subunit inactivated influenza vaccine. This CDR3 spans 15 amino acids. From germline, CDR1 is MNHEY and CDR2 SVGAGI. V shed 4 bases and J 5 bases; nucleotides not matched to a gene: 11. TCRdb re-called the RT-PCR reads through MiXCR, storing one row per CDR3 protein. Here the sample spans about 540,000 distinct CDR3 sequences, approximately 24% being singletons. The same specimen was also included in a second study, on T cells expressing NK-cell markers. That report notes: It was by 5'RACE template switching with UMIs that TCR beta cDNA was made. Repertoire data for TCR beta were derived from sorted T cells (CD3+CD56+NKG2C+, CD3+CD56+NKG2C- and CD3+CD56-NKG2C+). As a fraction of CD8+ T cells, dominant NKG2C+ clonotypes reached about 1.0-8% in six donors. The leading position in the CD3+CD56-NKG2C+ fraction of several donors also went to these clonotypes.

Sequenced here: CD4+ T cells sorted from PBMCs, sampled less than 13 days after vaccination. The chain has TRBV6-5 and TRBJ2-7; 7 bases align to TRBD1. The clonotype comes from a man aged 45-65 years who received an inactivated influenza vaccine. CDR3 sequence: CASSSQQLTGNEQYF. The CDR3 DNA reads as TGTGCCAGCAGTTCCCAACAGTTGACAGGGAACGAGCAGTACTTC.